The rows below give T cell receptor beta chains drawn from one sample of a study of T cell changes during pregnancy in multiple sclerosis. Sequencing was performed with immunoSEQ multiplex PCR; in TCRdb, only in-frame clones are kept and a portion is missing. The data hold about 29,000 clones, with about 91% observed a single time. The sequenced sample was CD8+ T cells from peripheral blood mononuclear cells, obtained after pregnancy. The source is a female donor with multiple sclerosis, enrolled in a pregnancy study. The CDR3 runs from the conserved cysteine through the conserved F or W.

J gene: TRBJ1-5
V gene: TRBV19
CDR3 protein: CASSMMEPGNQPQHF

J gene: TRBJ1-3
V gene: TRBV29-1
CDR3 protein: CSVEFGDRSSGNTIYF

J gene: TRBJ2-7
V gene: TRBV10-3
CDR3 protein: CAISEELTAYEQYF

J gene: TRBJ2-3
V gene: TRBV4-3
CDR3 protein: CASSQETAGGPWADTQYF

J gene: TRBJ1-4
V gene: TRBV27
CDR3 protein: CASSPWTGADEKLFF

J gene: TRBJ2-7
V gene: TRBV27
CDR3 protein: CASSSSSSDFLYEQYF

J gene: TRBJ1-5
V gene: TRBV27
CDR3 protein: CASSFSGINQPQHF

J gene: TRBJ1-2
V gene: TRBV6-1
CDR3 protein: CASSDSGPGGLEGYTF

J gene: TRBJ1-2
V gene: TRBV30
CDR3 protein: CASDGAGNGYTF

J gene: TRBJ2-1
V gene: TRBV7-9
CDR3 protein: CASSFSRGNEQFF

J gene: TRBJ2-7
V gene: TRBV25-1
CDR3 protein: CASLRHPREQYF

J gene: TRBJ1-1
V gene: TRBV19
CDR3 protein: CASSKGQGYTEAFF

J gene: TRBJ2-7
V gene: TRBV27
CDR3 protein: CASSFLDSQEQYF